The 15 T cell receptor beta chains given below trace back to one sample, sequenced in a study of blood T cells in healthy people across ages. The use of a sample-barcoded 5' primer and a J-beta primer mix characterized a second PCR of roughly 6 to 12 cycles. Each CDR3 protein is one row after TCRdb ran MiXCR on the 5' RACE reads. The sample yields over 950,000 distinct CDR3 sequences, 51% seen once. The sample was blood. The receptor source for this set is a woman aged 55-69 years in good health.

The chain joins TRBV12-3 or TRBV12-4 to TRBJ2-1, with D perhaps matching TRBD1 or TRBD2 (5 bases each). The CDR3 spans 15 residues. The germline V and J ends were trimmed by 5 bases and 8 bases, with 19 bases remaining between them. The DNA of the CDR3 is TGTGCCAGCAGTATCCGGGACGCGGTAGGTTATGAGCAGTTCTTC. Its protein product is CASSIRDAVGYEQFF.

The rearrangement joins TRBV4-2 to TRBJ2-1; D gene ambiguous. The germline gives CDR1 LGHNA, CDR2 YNFKEQ. The CDR3 is made up of 13 amino acids. V was trimmed by 4 bases and J by 7 bases, leaving 11 bases between them. Here the CDR3 DNA reads TGTGCCAGCAGCCCCGAATCAGTAAATGAGCAGTTCTTC. Protein: CASSPESVNEQFF.

The sample holds many counts of this clonotype. This chain links TRBV3-1 with TRBJ2-3; 7 nucleotides match TRBD2. J lost 6 bases, V lost 4 bases, and 10 bases had no gene match. The CDR3 is 15 amino acids. Looked up from germline, CDR1 is LGHDT and CDR2 is YNNKEL (reference sequence). In nucleotides, the CDR3 is TGTGCCAGCAGCCTCCGCGGGGCAGCGGGGGATACGCAGTATTTT. It codes for CASSLRGAAGDTQYF.

This chain joins TRBV28 and TRBJ2-1; TRBD1 matches 7 bases. In germline, CDR1 is MDHEN, CDR2 SYDVKM. CDR3 length: 15 amino acids. The junction had 12 bases not matched to a gene; V was cut back by 6 bases and J by 7 bases. The CDR3 coding sequence is TGTGCCAGCAGCCCGACAGGGACCGGGCTAAATGAGCAGTTCTTC. Translation gives CASSPTGTGLNEQFF.

The chain employs TRBV20-1 and TRBJ2-6; unclear D gene. This CDR3 contains 17 residues. From germline, CDR1 is DFQATT and CDR2 SNEGSKA (reference sequence). V lost 1 base, J lost 0 bases, and 13 bases lay in between. DNA for the CDR3: TGCAGTGCTAGAGTCCCGTTAACCCTCTCTGGGGCCAACGTCCTGACTTTC. This translates into CSARVPLTLSGANVLTF.

In the case of this clonotype: Sequence at one end of the junction differs from germline and may be a read error. The chain uses TRBV9 and TRBJ2-7; D may be TRBD2 (5 bases). CDR1 is SGDLS and CDR2 is YYNGEE in the germline V gene. This CDR3 has 12 amino acids. CDR3 sequence: CASGSAYNEQYF. The CDR3 nucleotides are TGCGCCAGCGGATCGGCCTACAATGAGCAGTACTTC. The variable domain in full, with the rest retrieved from reference TRBV9 and TRBJ2-7, is DSGVTQTPKHLITATGQRVTLRCSPRSGDLSVYWYQQSLDQGLQFLIQYYNGEERAKGNILERFSAQQFPDLHSELNLSSLELGDSALYFCASGSAYNEQYFGPGTRLTVT.

J is TRBJ1-2 and V is TRBV5-6; TRBD1 agrees at 9 bases. The CDR3 totals 14 residues. CDR1 is SGHDT and CDR2 is YYEEEE in the germline V gene. V gave up 0 bases and J gave up 6 bases; unmatched junction bases: 3. The CDR3 nucleotides read TGTGCCAGCAGCTTGGGGGACAGGGTGCATGGCTACACCTTC. Amino acids: CASSLGDRVHGYTF.

At least ten counts were recorded for this clonotype. This may stem from a read error, because a much larger clone lies one nucleotide away. This rearrangement joins TRBV4-2 to TRBJ2-6, with D uncertain. The CDR3 contains 16 residues. CDR1 and CDR2 from the germline V gene are LGHNA and YNFKEQ. V lost 0 bases to trimming and J lost 2 bases, with 8 bases between them. The CDR3, as DNA: TGTGCCAGCAGCCAAGATGGGTGCGCTGGGGCCAACGTCCTGACTTTC. Translation: CASSQDGCAGANVLTF.

The genes are TRBV4-1 and TRBJ2-3; 9 bases fit TRBD2. The CDR3 loop spans 15 amino acids. Germline values: CDR1 MGHRA, CDR2 YSYEKL. The V segment lost 8 bases and the J segment 1 base; nucleotides outside the gene matches: 7. CDR3 DNA sequence: TGCGCCAGCGGGCCCGCGGGAGGGGGCACAGATACGCAGTATTTT. It is translated as CASGPAGGGTDTQYF.

The table lists this clonotype with a few counts. This rearrangement joins TRBV12-3 or TRBV12-4 to TRBJ2-7, with 10 bases that match TRBD1. The CDR3 runs to 16 residues. V lost 6 bases, J lost 3 bases, and 11 bases stayed unmatched. The CDR3, as DNA: TGTGCCAGCAGCTCCCCCGGGACAGGGGCAAGCTACGAGCAGTACTTC. Its protein product is CASSSPGTGASYEQYF.

This clonotype came up a few times. The chain carries TRBV11-2 and TRBJ2-4; 8 bases fit TRBD1. The J call may be incorrect, as the DNA end agrees better with TRBJ2-7. The CDR3 consists of 15 residues. In germline, CDR1 is SGHAT, CDR2 FQNNGV. Written as DNA, the CDR3 is TGTGCCAGCAGCTTAAGAGGCCAGGGGGCGGACGAGCAGTACTTC. This sequence encodes CASSLRGQGADEQYF.

Comments on this clonotype: The germline gene is not matched at one end of the junction; a read error may be the cause. The V gene is TRBV5-8, the J gene TRBJ2-6; 9 bases align to TRBD1. The CDR3 has 18 residues. CDR1 is SGHTS, CDR2 YDEGEE, per germline. The CDR3: CAGSSTGTGLDGANVLTF. DNA for the CDR3: TGTGCCGGCAGCTCGACCGGGACAGGGCTGGATGGGGCCAACGTCCTGACTTTC.

This sequence joins TRBV3-1 and TRBJ2-1; D is perhaps TRBD2 (6 bases). The CDR3 contains 14 residues. Germline assignment: CDR1 LGHDT and CDR2 YNNKEL (reference sequence). V shed 0 bases and J shed 8 bases, with 11 bases lying between them. The CDR3 sequence is CASSQDGGFYEQFF. CDR3 DNA sequence: TGTGCCAGCAGCCAAGATGGAGGGTTCTATGAGCAGTTCTTC.

The rearrangement joins TRBV20-1 to TRBJ1-2, with D hard to call. CDR1 and CDR2 (germline): DFQATT, SNEGSKA (reference sequence). Trimming stripped 3 bases from V and 4 bases from J, with 18 bases between. CDR3 length equals 15 residues. CDR3 amino acids: CSARASGRNFYGYTF. The CDR3 bases are TGCAGTGCTAGGGCCAGCGGGAGAAACTTCTATGGCTACACCTTC.

The table lists this clonotype with a few counts. This sequence joins TRBV5-1 and TRBJ2-3; unclear D gene. Germline CDR1 and CDR2: SGHRS and YFSETQ. Trimming took 4 bases from V and 2 from J, leaving 11 bases between them. The CDR3 is made up of 14 amino acids. The CDR3 bases are TGCGCCAGCAGCGCGACTCTGTACACAGATACGCAGTATTTT. It specifies CASSATLYTDTQYF.